A single sample gave rise to the 32 T cell receptor beta chains below, sequenced in a study of cytomegalovirus exposure and HLA in healthy donors. Sequencing used immunoSEQ multiplex PCR; TCRdb keeps in-frame clones, though not all of them. Among about 260,000 clones listed, less than 95% were seen once. Sequenced material: PBMCs. The receptors come from a woman aged 30 to 39 in good health and CMV-seronegative.

The rearrangement links TRBV7-2 to TRBJ2-7; tentative D call: TRBD1 (5 bases). Germline CDR1 SGHTA, CDR2 FQGNSA. V lost 5 bases and J lost 6, with 11 bases in between. There are 12 residues in the CDR3. The DNA of the CDR3 is TGTGCCAGCAGCCCCGTAGGGGTCGAGCAGTACTTC. It encodes CASSPVGVEQYF.

This rearrangement joins TRBV27 to TRBJ2-3; 7 nucleotides agree with TRBD1. Germline V gives CDR1 MNHEY, CDR2 SMNVEV (reference sequence). This CDR3 is built from 13 residues. Losses at the gene ends were 2 bases for V and 6 bases for J; bases not matched to a gene: 2. CDR3 region: CASSLLQGDTQYF. DNA for the CDR3: TGTGCCAGCAGTTTACTACAGGGGGATACGCAGTATTTT.

The J gene is TRBJ1-2, the V gene TRBV4-2; a possible D gene is TRBD1 (6 bases). The V and J ends lost 0 bases and 2 bases respectively, with 10 bases between them. CDR1 is LGHNA, CDR2 YNFKEQ, per germline. The CDR3 loop spans 15 amino acids. Here the CDR3 DNA reads TGTGCCAGCAGCCAAGAAGAGGGGGGCAACTATGGCTACACCTTC. Translating gives CASSQEEGGNYGYTF.

This chain connects TRBV5-1 to TRBJ2-7, with unresolved D. From germline, CDR1 is SGHRS and CDR2 YFSETQ. V was cut by 0 bases and J by 6 bases, with 10 bases left in between. This CDR3 is 13 amino acids long. In DNA, the CDR3 is TGCGCCAGCAGCTTGGAGGGTAGTGGCGAGCAGTACTTC. Translation: CASSLEGSGEQYF.

The V and J genes are TRBV29-1 and TRBJ2-5, with TRBD2 matching over 11 bases. Germline trimming cut 7 bases from V and 5 bases from J; bases unmatched to any gene: 15. The CDR3 is made up of 16 amino acids. From germline, CDR1 is SQVTM and CDR2 ANQGSEA. The CDR3 protein is CSAPEGTSGSWETQYF. DNA for the CDR3: TGCAGCGCCCCAGAAGGCACTAGCGGGAGTTGGGAGACCCAGTACTTC.

J is TRBJ2-1 and V is TRBV10-3; 14 bases match TRBD2. V lost 4 bases to trimming and J lost 4 bases; unmatched junction nucleotides: 3. Per the germline V gene, CDR1 is ENHRY and CDR2 is SYGVKD. This CDR3 is 16 amino acids long. The CDR3 nucleotides are TGTGCCATCAGTGGGACTAGCGGGAGGTCGTACAATGAGCAGTTCTTC. This encodes CAISGTSGRSYNEQFF.

This chain links TRBV28 with TRBJ2-7; 11 bases are a match to TRBD2. There are 14 residues in the CDR3. CDR1 is MDHEN and CDR2 is SYDVKM in the germline V gene. The V gene end was trimmed by 5 bases and the J gene end by 4 bases; junction bases not matched to a gene: 4. CDR3 bases: TGTGCCAGCAGTGACACTAGCGGGAGTTACGAGCAGTACTTC. Amino acid sequence: CASSDTSGSYEQYF. Together with reference TRBV28 and TRBJ2-7, the CDR3 gives the full variable domain: DVKVTQSSRYLVKRTGEKVFLECVQDMDHENMFWYRQDPGLGLRLIYFSYDVKMKEKGDIPEGYSVSREKKERFSLILESASTNQTSMYLCASSDTSGSYEQYFGPGTRLTVT.

The chain links TRBV5-1 to TRBJ1-1; D perhaps matches TRBD1 (6 bases). This CDR3 is 14 amino acids long. Germline CDR1 is SGHRS and CDR2 is YFSETQ. The V and J ends lost 4 bases and 8 bases respectively, with 18 bases between them. Here the CDR3 reads CASSDRGGSSEAFF. The DNA for the CDR3 is TGCGCCAGCAGCGACCGAGGGGGGTCCTCGGAAGCTTTCTTT.

The chain links TRBV2 to TRBJ2-7; D is unresolved. The V and J ends lost 6 bases and 3 bases respectively, with 15 bases between them. Per germline, CDR1 SNHLY and CDR2 FYNNEI. This CDR3 spans 14 amino acids. The CDR3 sequence: CASRITGLRYEQYF. The CDR3 coding sequence is TGTGCCAGCAGAATTACCGGGCTGCGCTACGAGCAGTACTTC.

The chain combines TRBV7-3 with TRBJ2-3; 12 bases agree with TRBD2. Per the germline V gene, CDR1 is SGHTA and CDR2 is FQGTGA. CDR3 size: 17 residues. The ends lost 5 bases at V and 3 bases at J; junction bases unmatched: 9. CDR3 nucleotide sequence: TGTGCCAGCAGCACCCGACTAGCGGGAGAAGGGACAGATACGCAGTATTTT. As protein: CASSTRLAGEGTDTQYF.

The V gene is TRBV7-8, the J gene TRBJ2-1, with a weak D call TRBD1 (5 bases). Germline V CDR1 and CDR2: SGHVS, FQNEAQ. The CDR3 has 13 residues. The V end lost 5 bases, the J end lost 2 bases, and 7 bases lay between the germline ends. CDR3 bases: TGTGCCAGCAGCCTGGACACCTACAATGAGCAGTTCTTC. Residues: CASSLDTYNEQFF.

This chain joins TRBV11-3 and TRBJ2-7, with 10 bases that match TRBD2. The germline CDR1 and CDR2 sequences are SGHNT and YENEEA. The CDR3 has 18 amino acids. Germline trimming cut 2 bases from V and 3 bases from J; bases unmatched to any gene: 13. DNA for the CDR3: TGTGCCAGCAGCTTAAGCCCCTTTACGCTAGCGGGAGTCTACGAGCAGTACTTC. This gives the protein CASSLSPFTLAGVYEQYF.

V usage is TRBV7-2 and J usage is TRBJ2-2, with 9 nucleotides matching TRBD2. The CDR3 is 17 residues long. The germline gives CDR1 SGHTA, CDR2 FQGNSA. Trimming took 1 base from V and 0 from J; bases not matched to a gene: 3. CDR3 protein: CASSLDGGRANTGELFF. The CDR3 nucleotides read TGTGCCAGCAGCTTAGATGGCGGGAGGGCGAACACCGGGGAGCTGTTTTTT.

In this sample, this clone turned up a few times. The V call is TRBV18, the J call TRBJ2-2, with D uncertain. V lost 2 bases and J lost 4, with 8 bases in between. The CDR3 is 14 residues long. CDR1 KGHSH and CDR2 LQKENI come from the germline V gene. CDR3 amino acids: CASSPGKSTGELFF. DNA of the CDR3: TGTGCCAGCTCACCAGGGAAATCCACCGGGGAGCTGTTTTTT.

The V and J genes are TRBV27 and TRBJ1-5, with unresolved D. Germline CDR1 and CDR2: MNHEY and SMNVEV (reference sequence). The V end was cut by 7 bases, the J end by 15 bases, with 19 bases between. The CDR3 has 12 residues. The CDR3 DNA follows: TGTGCCAGCAACCATGTGGCGAGGTCGGGGCATTTT. The encoded protein is CASNHVARSGHF.

This rearrangement joins TRBV13 to TRBJ1-5; 8 nucleotides match TRBD1. This CDR3 has 15 residues. Unmatched junction bases numbered 10, after V lost 5 bases and J lost 7 bases. Germline V CDR1 and CDR2: PRHDT, FYEKMQ (reference sequence). The CDR3, as DNA: TGTGCCAGCAGCATTGGGACAGGCGGAGGCCAGCCCCAGCATTTT. Translating gives CASSIGTGGGQPQHF.

The gene calls are TRBV28 and TRBJ1-2; D not resolved. The CDR3 sequence is 12 residues long. CDR1 MDHEN and CDR2 SYDVKM come from the germline V gene. V was clipped by 7 bases and J by 6 bases, with 12 bases between them. The CDR3 here is CASTGRVDGYTF. The DNA of the CDR3 is TGTGCCAGCACTGGGAGGGTAGATGGCTACACCTTC.

This sequence joins TRBV11-2 and TRBJ2-3, with 8 bases aligning to TRBD1. Germline V gene sequence: CDR1 SGHAT, CDR2 FQNNGV. The CDR3 length is 15 residues. V shed 3 bases and J 7 bases; nucleotides not matched to a gene: 9. The DNA for the CDR3 is TGTGCCAGCAGCTTGGCCACGACAGGGGTGAATACGCAGTATTTT. Protein sequence: CASSLATTGVNTQYF.

This chain uses TRBV28 with TRBJ2-7, with 9 bases identical to TRBD1. This CDR3 is built from 16 residues. With 6 bases clipped from V and 6 bases from J, the junction kept 15 bases outside the gene matches. Germline CDR1 reads MDHEN; CDR2 reads SYDVKM. CDR3 DNA sequence: TGTGCCAGCAGAGCATGGGACAGGGTAGACGTCGGCGAGCAGTACTTC. Protein product: CASRAWDRVDVGEQYF.

This clone was seen just once. The rearrangement links TRBV6-6 to TRBJ1-3; TRBD1 aligns across 8 bases. The CDR3 has 15 residues. Trimming took 2 bases from V and 13 from J; bases not matched to a gene: 13. The germline CDR1 and CDR2 sequences are MNHNY and SVGAGI (reference sequence). The CDR3 protein is CASSYGGTGGSGIYF. Written as DNA, the CDR3 is TGTGCCAGCAGTTACGGAGGGACAGGAGGCTCTGGAATATATTTT.

The V and J genes are TRBV28 and TRBJ2-7; D perhaps matches TRBD2 (6 bases). V was pared by 6 bases and J by 5 bases, with 14 bases between. The CDR3 length is 13 residues. CDR1 MDHEN and CDR2 SYDVKM come from the germline V gene. Here the CDR3 reads CASSPSRRDEQYF. CDR3 nucleotides: TGTGCCAGCAGCCCAAGTAGGAGGGACGAGCAGTACTTC.

The J gene is TRBJ2-5, the V gene TRBV28; the match to TRBD1 covers 9 bases. Germline trimming cut 4 bases from V and 5 bases from J; bases unmatched to any gene: 8. Germline loops: CDR1 MDHEN, CDR2 SYDVKM. This CDR3 comprises 15 residues. The CDR3 DNA reads TGTGCCAGCAGTTCACCGGGACAGGGAAGCGAGACCCAGTACTTC. Translating gives CASSSPGQGSETQYF.

This sequence joins TRBV28 and TRBJ2-7; TRBD1 matches 9 bases. Looked up from germline, CDR1 is MDHEN and CDR2 is SYDVKM. After removal of 3 bases from V and 5 bases from J, the junction contained 5 bases not matched to a gene. The CDR3 runs 14 residues. The CDR3: CASSLGQGIHEQYF. The CDR3 coding sequence is TGTGCCAGCAGTTTGGGACAGGGTATCCACGAGCAGTACTTC.

This rearrangement joins TRBV28 to TRBJ2-3, with D uncertain. V gave up 5 bases and J gave up 3 bases, with 9 bases separating them. The V gene's germline CDR1 is MDHEN and CDR2 SYDVKM. The CDR3 totals 13 residues. The CDR3 nucleotides are TGTGCCAGCAGTAGCCGGGTTACAGATACGCAGTATTTT. Its translation: CASSSRVTDTQYF.

The V and J genes are TRBV10-3 and TRBJ1-2; a possible D gene is TRBD1 (5 bases). This CDR3 region has 15 residues. Deletions cut 3 bases from V and 3 bases from J, with 14 bases between. Germline lookup yields CDR1 ENHRY and CDR2 SYGVKD. CDR3 amino acids: CAISDGGIGDYGYTF. The CDR3 coding sequence is TGTGCCATCAGTGATGGTGGGATAGGGGACTATGGCTACACCTTC.

The J gene is TRBJ2-7, the V gene TRBV25-1, with 7 bases identical to TRBD2. With 3 bases clipped from V and 3 bases from J, the junction kept 11 bases outside the gene matches. CDR1 is MGHDK and CDR2 is SYGVNS in the germline V gene. This CDR3 region has 16 residues. CDR3 in DNA: TGTGCCAGCAGTGACCTATCTAGCGGAACCTTCTACGAGCAGTACTTC. Translated, it gives CASSDLSSGTFYEQYF.

The gene calls are TRBV7-2 and TRBJ2-1; 7 bases are a match to TRBD1. Germline V gives CDR1 SGHTA, CDR2 FQGNSA. This CDR3 spans 15 amino acids. V gave up 6 bases and J gave up 15 bases; unmatched junction bases: 20. The chain's CDR3 is CASRGKGASYLRVFF. CDR3 bases: TGTGCCAGCAGGGGGAAGGGGGCGTCCTATCTCCGGGTGTTCTTC.

The chain has TRBV7-9 and TRBJ1-2; no reliable D call. CDR1 and CDR2 from the germline V gene are SEHNR and FQNEAQ (reference sequence). The CDR3 covers 13 residues. Deletions cut 0 bases from V and 2 bases from J, with 4 bases between. The CDR3 nucleotides read TGTGCCAGCAGCTTAGCAATCAACTATGGCTACACCTTC. It is translated as CASSLAINYGYTF.

The chain recombines TRBV27 with TRBJ1-2; D unresolved. The CDR3 consists of 14 residues. CDR1 is MNHEY and CDR2 is SMNVEV in the germline V gene (reference sequence). Trimming removed 2 bases at V and 4 bases at J, with 11 bases between. The CDR3 DNA reads as TGTGCCAGCAGTTTACCCTCGTCAATCTATGGCTACACCTTC. Translating it yields CASSLPSSIYGYTF.

The rearrangement joins TRBV15 to TRBJ2-7, with 12 bases aligning to TRBD1. Unmatched junction bases numbered 12, after V lost 4 bases and J lost 2 bases. Germline V lookup: CDR1 LNHNV, CDR2 YYDKDF (reference sequence). The CDR3 is 18 amino acids. The CDR3, as DNA: TGTGCCACCAGCACCGGGACAGGGGGCTTCTCGGTACCCTACGAGCAGTACTTC. It is translated as CATSTGTGGFSVPYEQYF. The whole variable domain, remainder taken from reference TRBV15 and TRBJ2-7, is DAMVIQNPRYQVTQFGKPVTLSCSQTLNHNVMYWYQQKSSQAPKLLFHYYDKDFNNEADTPDNFQSRRPNTSFCFLDIRSPGLGDTAMYLCATSTGTGGFSVPYEQYFGPGTRLTVT.

V is TRBV9 and J is TRBJ2-1, with TRBD2 matching 10 bases. V was clipped by 0 bases and J by 8 bases; unmatched bases: 8. In germline, CDR1 is SGDLS, CDR2 YYNGEE. The CDR3 extends over 16 amino acids. The CDR3 DNA reads TGTGCCAGCAGCGTAGCTGCTAGCGGGAGCGGCTATGAGCAGTTCTTC. This encodes CASSVAASGSGYEQFF.

The chain links TRBV6-5 to TRBJ1-4, with 9 positions matching TRBD1. The CDR3 spans 16 residues. V lost 1 base, J lost 8 bases, and 8 bases stayed unmatched. Germline loops: CDR1 MNHEY, CDR2 SVGAGI. As DNA, the CDR3 is TGTGCCAGCAGTTACTACCAGGGACAGGGACCGGAAAAACTGTTTTTT. Its protein product is CASSYYQGQGPEKLFF.